This entry lists 4 T cell receptor beta chains sequenced from one sample in a study of identifying expanded T cells in peripheral blood. Measured with immunoSEQ multiplex PCR; TCRdb has only the in-frame clones, and not every one. The sample yields roughly 81,000 clones, 84% seen once. Specimen: blood. The receptors here all came from a person aged 18 to 70 in good health.

In the case of this clone: A read error may account for a junction end that differs from germline. The chain combines TRBV28 with TRBJ2-7, with D possibly being TRBD1 (6 bases). The CDR3 length is 13 residues. Germline V gene data show CDR1 as MDHEN and CDR2 as SYDVKM. CDR3 nucleotide sequence: TGTGCGAGCAACAGGGATAGTATCTACGAGCAGTACTTC. This gives the protein CASNRDSIYEQYF. The whole variable domain, filled in from reference TRBV28 and TRBJ2-7, reads DVKVTQSSRYLVKRTGEKVFLECVQDMDHENMFWYRQDPGLGLRLIYFSYDVKMKEKGDIPEGYSVSREKKERFSLILESASTNQTSMYLCASNRDSIYEQYFGPGTRLTVT.

The rearrangement links TRBV21-1 to TRBJ2-7; the table assigns TRBD1, which was not confirmed against the DNA. TRBV21-1 is tagged as a pseudogene. The CDR3 runs to 16 residues. CDR3: CASSKVRGRVEYEQYF. CDR3 coding DNA: TGTGCCAGCAGCAAAGTAAGGGGAAGGGTTGAGTACGAGCAGTACTTC.

The chain is built from TRBV6-1 and TRBJ2-7; D unresolved. There are 13 residues in the CDR3. V lost 5 bases to trimming and J lost 2 bases, with 10 bases between them. Germline V gene sequence: CDR1 MNHNS, CDR2 SASEGT. CDR3 coding DNA: TGTGCCAGCAGTCATGGCACTACCTACGAGCAGTACTTC. Encoded protein: CASSHGTTYEQYF.

The genes are TRBV4-2 and TRBJ1-5, with D maybe TRBD1 (6 bases). Germline CDR1 and CDR2: LGHNA and YNFKEQ. V was shortened by 5 bases and J by 4 bases, with 24 bases between the two germline ends. The CDR3 has 18 amino acids. The CDR3 coding sequence is TGTGCCAGCAGCTCTGGGGAGGGGGGCGCGTGGTCGAATCAGCCCCAGCATTTT. Protein sequence: CASSSGEGGAWSNQPQHF.